The entry that follows covers one TCR beta chain sequence. Trimming cost V 7 bases and J 6 bases, with 17 bases left between them. The CDR3 is 13 residues long. Germline-derived CDR1 and CDR2 are SGHTS and YDEGEE. Data came from immunoSEQ multiplex PCR; TCRdb stores just in-frame clones and leaves some out. The sample yields under 85,000 clones, roughly 83% seen once. This specimen comes from a study of OX40 agonist ivuxolimab in advanced cancers. Sequencing used CD4+ or CD8+ T cells sorted from blood, obtained in a trial of the OX40 agonist ivuxolimab. The chain recombines TRBV5-8 with TRBJ2-7; D unclear. The receptor comes from an adult with an advanced solid tumor such as melanoma, head and neck, liver or kidney cancer. CDR3: CASSPARLGEQYF. The CDR3 DNA follows: TGTGCCAGCTCGCCAGCGAGATTAGGCGAGCAGTACTTC.